This TCR beta chain is from a study of T cells in Graves' hyperthyroidism and ophthalmopathy. About the research overall: Peripheral blood collection took place at initial diagnosis, before any treatment.

Absence of ophthalmopathy progression within 18 months defined stable Graves' hyperthyroidism. The CDR3 regions of TCR beta were amplified from RNA transcripts. Using the HTBI primer set, a first-round RT-PCR was run on the TCR CDR3. TCRdb redid the calling of the multiplex PCR reads with MiXCR, one entry per CDR3 protein. The sample holds approximately 560,000 distinct CDR3 sequences, around a sixth seen once. This clonotype was seen ten or more times. The CDR3 is made up of 14 amino acids. In germline, CDR1 is SGHRS, CDR2 YFSETQ. Losses at the gene ends were 0 bases for V and 3 bases for J; bases not matched to a gene: 1.

The sequence derives from a woman aged 25-40 years with Graves' hyperthyroidism. The gene calls are TRBV5-1 and TRBJ2-3, with 7 bases identical to TRBD1. Sequenced sample: blood. CDR3 DNA: TGCGCCAGCAGCTTGGGGGACAGAACAGATACGCAGTATTTT. This gives the protein CASSLGDRTDTQYF.